The 8 T cell receptor beta chains presented below share a single source sample, sequenced in a study of blood T cell repertoires in COVID-19. Measured with immunoSEQ multiplex PCR; TCRdb has only the in-frame clones, and not every one. The table lists about 48,000 clones, over 65% of them singletons. Material for sequencing was peripheral blood. These receptor sequences come from a woman aged 60-75 years with acute or convalescent COVID-19.

The chain employs TRBV27 and TRBJ2-5; D perhaps matches TRBD1 (6 bases). This CDR3 is built from 14 residues. V dropped 5 bases and J dropped 1 base, with 11 bases sitting between them. Germline V lookup: CDR1 MNHEY, CDR2 SMNVEV (reference sequence). The CDR3 DNA reads TGTGCCAGCAGTAAGTGGGGGCCCCAAGAGACCCAGTACTTC. It codes for CASSKWGPQETQYF.

This rearrangement joins TRBV30 to TRBJ2-5; TRBD2 is a possible D gene (6 bases). This CDR3 region has 13 residues. Germline V gene sequence: CDR1 GTSNPN, CDR2 SVGIG (reference sequence). Trimming pared 3 bases from V and 5 bases from J, leaving 13 bases between. For the CDR3, the DNA is TGTGCCTGGAGCGCTTTTGGGGGGGAGACCCAGTACTTC. Its protein product is CAWSAFGGETQYF.

The CDR3 DNA reads as TGTGCCAGTAGTATAGATGAACGGGAGGGCCCCTACGAGCAGTACTTC. Protein: CASSIDEREGPYEQYF. This chain connects TRBV19 to TRBJ2-7, with 8 bases aligning to TRBD2. Germline assignment: CDR1 LNHDA and CDR2 SQIVND (reference sequence). This CDR3 comprises 16 residues. The junction had 6 bases not matched to a gene; V was cut back by 0 bases and J by 2 bases.

The rearrangement uses TRBV9 and TRBJ1-6; TRBD1 matches 8 bases. CDR1 SGDLS and CDR2 YYNGEE come from the germline V gene. The CDR3 runs to 14 residues. V was clipped by 0 bases and J by 9 bases; unmatched bases: 2. The CDR3: CASSVDTGGSPLHF. CDR3 DNA: TGTGCCAGCAGCGTAGATACAGGGGGTTCACCCCTCCACTTT. Full variable domain (remainder filled in from reference TRBV9 and TRBJ1-6): DSGVTQTPKHLITATGQRVTLRCSPRSGDLSVYWYQQSLDQGLQFLIQYYNGEERAKGNILERFSAQQFPDLHSELNLSSLELGDSALYFCASSVDTGGSPLHFGNGTRLTVT.

The chain employs TRBV6-6 and TRBJ2-7, with 10 positions matching TRBD2. The V and J ends lost 10 bases and 2 bases, in that order; junction bases with no gene match: 11. Germline V lookup: CDR1 MNHNY, CDR2 SVGAGI (reference sequence). The CDR3 is made up of 15 amino acids. The CDR3 reads CAISVAGGYTYEQYF. CDR3 bases: TGTGCCATCTCCGTAGCGGGAGGCTATACCTACGAGCAGTACTTC.

J is TRBJ2-2 and V is TRBV6-5; 9 nucleotides match TRBD1. This CDR3 comprises 15 residues. Trimming took 6 bases from V and 5 from J; bases not matched to a gene: 7. Germline V lookup: CDR1 MNHEY, CDR2 SVGAGI. The CDR3: CASSKDRGGTGELFF. DNA of the CDR3: TGTGCCAGCAGCAAAGACAGGGGGGGGACCGGGGAGCTGTTTTTT.

CDR3 sequence reads: CASSGQESQPQHF. In DNA, the CDR3 is TGTGCCAGCTCAGGACAGGAAAGTCAGCCCCAGCATTTT. The V gene is TRBV2, the J gene TRBJ1-5, with 7 bases identical to TRBD1. The CDR3 sequence is 13 residues long. With 8 bases clipped from V and 6 bases from J, the junction kept 7 bases outside the gene matches. Germline CDR1 reads SNHLY; CDR2 reads FYNNEI.

V gene TRBV5-4 combines with J gene TRBJ2-5; tentative D call: TRBD1 (5 bases). The CDR3 spans 15 residues. CDR1 SGHNT and CDR2 YYREEE come from the germline V gene (reference sequence). V was clipped by 0 bases and J by 1 base, with 10 bases between them. The CDR3, as DNA: TGTGCCAGCAGCTTGGGACAGAGTATCCAAGAGACCCAGTACTTC. It yields the protein CASSLGQSIQETQYF.